A single sample gave rise to the 25 T cell receptor beta chains below, sequenced in a study of metastatic and nonmetastatic thyroid tumors. Not a single patient had been given any form of treatment at any point before undergoing thyroid surgery. TCRdb called clones again from the PCR reads with MiXCR. The sample has some 14,000 clones; less than 25% are singletons. Material for sequencing was blood. The source is a female donor with papillary thyroid cancer or a benign thyroid nodule (not recorded which). Some clones in this sample may be carry-over from other donors' samples.

The chain combines TRBV9 with TRBJ1-1, with D possibly being TRBD1 (5 bases). The V gene lost 0 bases and the J gene lost 3 bases, with 6 bases spanning the gap. Germline V gene data show CDR1 as SGDLS and CDR2 as YYNGEE. The CDR3 covers 13 residues. CDR3 loop: CASSVGGYTEAFF. The DNA of the CDR3 is TGTGCCAGCAGCGTAGGGGGCTACACTGAAGCTTTCTTT.

Notes on this clone: Sequence at one end of the junction differs from germline and may be a read error. The genes are TRBV6-1 and TRBJ1-1; weak D call: TRBD1 (5 bases). Germline CDR1 reads MNHNS; CDR2 reads SASEGT. There are 11 residues in the CDR3. CDR3 region: CASVEDTEASF. The CDR3 nucleotides read TGTGCCAGCGTGGAGGACACTGAAGCTTCATTT.

This clone was counted at least ten times. The chain joins TRBV5-1 to TRBJ1-3; the D gene is possibly TRBD1 (6 bases). The CDR3 totals 15 residues. The germline V gene has CDR1 SGHRS and CDR2 YFSETQ. The V end was cut by 5 bases, the J end by 4 bases, with 16 bases between. CDR3 region: CASRWDISRGNTIYF. The CDR3 DNA is TGCGCCAGCAGATGGGACATCAGCAGGGGAAACACCATATATTTT.

Points on this clone: The germline gene is not matched at one end of the junction; a read error may be the cause. The CDR3 bases are TGTGCCAGCAGTCGAGACTCGGCTAGCGGTTCTTATCGGGGCAATGAGCAGTTCTTC. It is translated as CASSRDSASGSYRGNEQFF. This chain uses TRBV23-1 with TRBJ2-1, with 7 positions matching TRBD2. TRBV23-1 falls under the ORF class, with uncertain function. CDR3 length: 19 amino acids.

This clone came up a few times. J is TRBJ2-7 and V is TRBV10-3, with unresolved D. CDR1 and CDR2 from the germline V gene are ENHRY and SYGVKD. The V gene lost 8 bases and the J gene lost 3 bases, with 14 bases spanning the gap. This CDR3 has 13 residues. The CDR3 region has the DNA TGTGCCATCGGATCTTCTGGGTTCTACGAGCAGTACTTC. Its translation is CAIGSSGFYEQYF.

This clone was recorded many times. This rearrangement joins TRBV20-1 to TRBJ1-1; no clear D gene. The germline V gene encodes CDR1 DFQATT and CDR2 SNEGSKA (reference sequence). The CDR3 is 11 residues long. The CDR3 nucleotides read TGCAGGTATAAGGGTTACACTGAAGCTTTCTTT. It translates to CRYKGYTEAFF.

With respect to this clone: A read error may be the cause here, since a much bigger clone is one base away. This CDR3 is CASSENSVLAKNIRYF. In DNA, the CDR3 is TGTGCCAGCAGTGAAAATAGCGTTCTAGCCAAAAACATTCGGTACTTC. J is TRBJ2-4 and V is TRBV2; maybe TRBD2 (5 bases). The length of the CDR3 is 16 residues. Germline V lookup: CDR1 SNHLY, CDR2 FYNNEI. The whole variable domain, filled in from reference TRBV2 and TRBJ2-4, reads EPEVTQTPSHQVTQMGQEVILRCVPISNHLYFYWYRQILGQKVEFLVSFYNNEISEKSEIFDDQFSVERPDGSNFTLKIRSTKLEDSAMYFCASSENSVLAKNIRYFGAGTRLSVL.

This clone was seen at least ten times. The rearrangement uses TRBV27 and TRBJ2-1; 10 bases agree with TRBD2. Germline CDR1 is MNHEY and CDR2 is SMNVEV (reference sequence). The CDR3 runs 16 residues. V shed 6 bases, J shed 5 bases, and the junction held 10 bases outside the gene matches. CDR3 sequence reads: CASRTDGTSEDNEQFF. CDR3 sequence (DNA): TGTGCCAGCAGGACAGACGGGACTAGCGAAGACAATGAGCAGTTCTTC.

This clone was observed at least ten times. The chain recombines TRBV7-2 with TRBJ1-6; no clear D gene. V was cut by 3 bases and J by 5 bases, with 11 bases left in between. The germline CDR1 and CDR2 sequences are SGHTA and FQGNSA. The CDR3 is 15 residues long. Here the CDR3 reads CASSFLRADNSPLHF. The DNA of the CDR3 is TGTGCCAGCAGCTTTCTGCGTGCGGATAATTCACCCCTCCACTTT.

This clone counts as medium-sized. The chain carries TRBV27 and TRBJ2-2, with TRBD2 matching over 7 bases. Germline CDR1 and CDR2: MNHEY and SMNVEV (reference sequence). J lost 4 bases, V lost 6 bases, and 8 bases had no gene match. The CDR3 has 15 residues. The CDR3 nucleotides read TGTGCCAGCAGAGATGAGACTAGCTCCACCGGGGAGCTGTTTTTT. This sequence encodes CASRDETSSTGELFF.

This clone is medium-sized (0.01 to 0.1%) within its sample. This chain links TRBV28 with TRBJ1-5, with D hard to call. V lost 6 bases and J lost 2, with 8 bases in between. CDR1 and CDR2 from the germline V gene are MDHEN and SYDVKM. This CDR3 has 13 residues. CDR3 loop: CASRWSGNQPQHF. The CDR3 DNA sequence: TGTGCCAGCAGGTGGTCGGGCAATCAGCCCCAGCATTTT.

This clone was recorded at least ten times. The genes are TRBV18 and TRBJ2-7, with 7 bases lining up with TRBD2. The CDR3 has 17 amino acids. Germline CDR1 reads KGHSH; CDR2 reads LQKENI. With V trimmed by 3 bases and J by 2 bases, 13 bases remained unmatched. The CDR3 protein is CASSPSRGLAEPYEQYF. CDR3 nucleotides: TGTGCCAGCTCACCCTCAAGGGGCCTAGCGGAACCCTACGAGCAGTACTTC.

The chain recombines TRBV18 with TRBJ2-2; D ambiguous. V was shortened by 0 bases and J by 6 bases, with 17 bases between the two germline ends. The germline gives CDR1 KGHSH, CDR2 LQKENI. The CDR3 extends over 17 amino acids. In DNA form, the CDR3 reads TGTGCCAGCTCACCACCGATTGCTCGTCCCGTTCCCGGGGAGCTGTTTTTT. Amino acid sequence: CASSPPIARPVPGELFF.

Within the sample, this clone is medium-sized. The chain couples TRBV6-6 to TRBJ2-7; perhaps TRBD2 as D (5 bases). The germline gives CDR1 MNHNY, CDR2 SVGAGI (reference sequence). V lost 2 bases and J 4 bases, leaving 15 bases between the germline ends. This CDR3 is built from 15 residues. CDR3 amino acids: CASSYGRGLGYEQYF. The CDR3 DNA is TGTGCCAGCAGTTACGGTCGGGGTTTGGGGTACGAGCAGTACTTC.

This clone ranks as medium-sized (0.01 to 0.1%). The chain uses TRBV12-3 or TRBV12-4 and TRBJ2-2; no reliable D call. Trimming took 5 bases from V and 1 from J, leaving 8 bases between them. The CDR3 has 14 residues. CDR3 coding DNA: TGTGCCAGCAGTCCCCAAGGGAACACCGGGGAGCTGTTTTTT. Translated: CASSPQGNTGELFF.

At least ten counts were recorded for this clone. The rearrangement joins TRBV4-1 to TRBJ1-3, with D hard to call. Between the trimmed V and J ends, which lost 4 bases and 8 bases, there was a span of 18 bases. This CDR3 has 15 residues. Germline V lookup: CDR1 MGHRA, CDR2 YSYEKL. Here the CDR3 DNA reads TGCGCCAGCAGCCGCCGGGAATCTGGAAAGGACACCATATATTTT. Translated: CASSRRESGKDTIYF.

The sample holds many counts of this clone. V is TRBV19 and J is TRBJ1-4; D gene unclear. The CDR3 is 13 amino acids. Germline V CDR1 and CDR2: LNHDA, SQIVND (reference sequence). V was clipped by 7 bases and J by 5 bases, with 11 bases between them. For the CDR3, the DNA is TGTGCCAGTACAGACCGCGGAAATGAAAAACTGTTTTTT. It translates to CASTDRGNEKLFF.

V gene TRBV30 combines with J gene TRBJ1-3; TRBD1 matches at 7 bases. The J segment lost 2 bases and the V segment lost 0 bases, leaving 4 bases of the junction unmatched. The germline CDR1 and CDR2 sequences are GTSNPN and SVGIG (reference sequence). This CDR3 is built from 15 residues. The CDR3 DNA follows: TGTGCCTGGAGTGTAACAGGGGTGGCTGGAAACACCATATATTTT. It is translated as CAWSVTGVAGNTIYF.

Turning to this clone: A much larger clone differs by one base, so this may be a read error. This rearrangement joins TRBV18 to TRBJ2-3; a weak D match, TRBD1 (6 bases). Per germline, CDR1 KGHSH and CDR2 LQKENI. The CDR3 extends over 12 amino acids. The CDR3 sequence is CASSRNRDTRYF. CDR3 bases: TGTGCCAGCTCCCGAAACAGGGATACGCGGTATTTT.

The CDR3 nucleotides are TGTGCCAGCAGACCAGGGAGCACAGATACGCAGTATTTT. It translates to CASRPGSTDTQYF. The chain carries TRBV27 and TRBJ2-3; a weak D match, TRBD1 (5 bases). The CDR3 loop spans 13 amino acids. Trimming cost V 6 bases and J 0 bases, with 7 bases left between them. CDR1 and CDR2 from the germline V gene are MNHEY and SMNVEV (reference sequence).

By sample fraction, this clone is medium-sized. The rearrangement uses TRBV7-2 and TRBJ2-7, with D unresolved. Trimming cost V 1 base and J 6 bases, with 10 bases left between them. The CDR3 extends over 13 amino acids. Germline CDR1 is SGHTA and CDR2 is FQGNSA. The CDR3 region has the DNA TGTGCCAGCAGCTTAGTTGATCTTTCCGAGCAGTACTTC. This codes for CASSLVDLSEQYF.

This clone was counted many times. Other DNA sequences in the sample encode the same CDR3. The chain has TRBV7-2 and TRBJ1-1; 8 nucleotides line up with TRBD1. The CDR3 has 12 residues. From germline, CDR1 is SGHTA and CDR2 FQGNSA. V lost 3 bases, J lost 12 bases, and 6 bases stayed unmatched. The CDR3 DNA sequence: TGTGCCAGCAGCTTGAGGACAGGGCCCTCTTTCTTT. Amino acid sequence: CASSLRTGPSFF.

This clone was found many times. The CDR3 loop is CASSLQSQLTVPGELFF. CDR3 bases: TGTGCCAGCTCTCTGCAGAGCCAGTTAACGGTCCCCGGGGAGCTGTTTTTT. The chain couples TRBV18 to TRBJ2-2, with D uncertain. The CDR3 spans 17 residues. CDR1 is KGHSH, CDR2 LQKENI, per germline. The V gene lost 6 bases and the J gene lost 6 bases, with 23 bases spanning the gap.

This clone was recorded many times. Here the CDR3 reads CASSEGAGSGGLWDEQFF. DNA for the CDR3: TGTGCCAGCAGTGAAGGGGCCGGTAGCGGGGGGCTTTGGGATGAGCAGTTCTTC. The J gene is TRBJ2-1, the V gene TRBV2; 10 bases align to TRBD2. The germline gives CDR1 SNHLY, CDR2 FYNNEI. The length of the CDR3 is 18 residues. V shed 1 base, J shed 8 bases, and the junction held 14 bases outside the gene matches.

This clone came up many times. This chain connects TRBV11-1 to TRBJ1-5, with TRBD1 as a possible D gene (6 bases). Trimming removed 5 bases at V and 3 bases at J, with 17 bases between. The CDR3 length is 16 residues. The V gene's germline CDR1 is SGHAT and CDR2 FQDESV (reference sequence). CDR3 DNA sequence: TGTGCCAGCAGCGTCGGACAGATTAGTGTCAATCAGCCCCAGCATTTT. Protein: CASSVGQISVNQPQHF.